This T cell receptor beta chain stems from a study of shared clonotypes between healthy human individuals. Findings and limits, study-wide: Clonotypes not shared had lower generation probabilities than those common to all four donors.

Profiling relied on immunoSEQ multiplex PCR, and the TCRdb table lists in-frame clones only, not all of them. The sample carries more than 900,000 clones, approximately 80% recorded once. Regarding this clone: Its antigen is not identified.

V lost 5 bases, J lost 1 base, and 11 bases lay in between. The CDR3 totals 14 residues. Germline V gene data show CDR1 as SGHRS and CDR2 as YFSETQ. What was sequenced was memory CD4+ T cells from PBMCs. The subset denotes: CD45RA-negative fraction. The rearrangement links TRBV5-1 to TRBJ2-3; possibly TRBD1 for D (6 bases). This TCR derives from a man aged 18-30 years in good health. Some clones in this sample may be carry-over from other donors' samples. The CDR3 sequence is CASRPRQGTDTQYF. In nucleotides, the CDR3 is TGCGCCAGCAGACCTCGACAGGGCACAGATACGCAGTATTTT. The full variable domain, in which reference TRBV5-1 and TRBJ2-3 provide the parts outside the CDR3, is KAGVTQTPRYLIKTRGQQVTLSCSPISGHRSVSWYQQTPGQGLQFLFEYFSETQRNKGNFPGRFSGRQFSNSRSEMNVSTLELGDSALYLCASRPRQGTDTQYFGPGTRLTVL.